Presented here are 26 T cell receptor beta chains from one specimen sequenced in a study of shared clonotypes between healthy human individuals (dated by TCRdb to the early 2020s). Libraries were built with the immunoSEQ multiplex PCR assay. Drawn from immuneACCESS, this table holds only the in-frame rearrangements with V and J called that TCRdb kept. Clones are partly lost; checked studies trace under half to an unresolved V gene and leave the rest unexplained. The sample data list about 1.1 million clones, and 60% to 85% of these were observed just once. The top ten clonotypes cover more than 0.85% of the sample. Material for sequencing was memory CD4+ T cells from PBMCs. Explained via the paper, the cell subset or site label denotes: CD45RA-negative fraction. The receptors come from a man aged 18 to 30 in good health. Some clones in this sample may be carry-over from other donors' samples.

This clone is a singleton in its sample. The gene calls are TRBV5-1 and TRBJ2-2; 8 nucleotides line up with TRBD2. Trimming cost V 3 bases and J 7 bases; bases outside gene matches: 5. Per germline, CDR1 SGHRS and CDR2 YFSETQ. The CDR3 runs to 14 residues. The CDR3 DNA reads as TGCGCCAGCAGCTCTTTAGCGGGGTTCGGGGAGCTGTTTTTT. Amino acid sequence: CASSSLAGFGELFF.

This chain uses TRBV5-1 with TRBJ1-4; D is uncertain. CDR3 length: 16 residues. CDR1 and CDR2 from the germline V gene are SGHRS and YFSETQ. V lost 4 bases and J 0 bases, leaving 13 bases between the germline ends. As DNA, the CDR3 is TGCGCCAGCAGCGTAGGTTACAGCGCAACTAATGAAAAACTGTTTTTT. Translation: CASSVGYSATNEKLFF. The full variable domain, its missing parts supplied by reference TRBV5-1 and TRBJ1-4, is KAGVTQTPRYLIKTRGQQVTLSCSPISGHRSVSWYQQTPGQGLQFLFEYFSETQRNKGNFPGRFSGRQFSNSRSEMNVSTLELGDSALYLCASSVGYSATNEKLFFGSGTQLSVL.

The chain carries TRBV27 and TRBJ1-1; tentatively, D is TRBD1 (6 bases). The CDR3 is 14 amino acids. Trimming stripped 8 bases from V and 5 bases from J, with 18 bases between. The germline gives CDR1 MNHEY, CDR2 SMNVEV (reference sequence). The CDR3 sequence: CASGRDLRGTEAFF. The DNA of the CDR3 is TGTGCCAGCGGACGGGACTTAAGGGGGACTGAAGCTTTCTTT.

CDR3 bases: TGTGCCAGCAGTGCAGGGGACAGCTGGGGGGCCCGCTCTGAAGCTTTCTTT. This sequence encodes CASSAGDSWGARSEAFF. The chain recombines TRBV27 with TRBJ1-1; TRBD1 matches at 7 bases. J was trimmed by 6 bases and V by 5 bases; bases with no gene match: 18. CDR1 is MNHEY and CDR2 is SMNVEV in the germline V gene (reference sequence). The CDR3 sequence is 17 residues long.

The sample holds one count of this clone. The chain joins TRBV10-3 to TRBJ2-7; D is unresolved. V lost 0 bases and J 6 bases, leaving 12 bases between the germline ends. CDR1 and CDR2 (germline): ENHRY, SYGVKD. The CDR3 totals 14 residues. The CDR3 loop is CAISESRTGIEQYF. The CDR3 coding sequence is TGTGCCATCAGTGAGTCGAGGACGGGCATCGAGCAGTACTTC.

The sample holds a few counts of this clone. Just one base apart from a much larger clone, this may be a read error. Within the sample, other DNA sequences also encode this same CDR3. The rearrangement joins TRBV2 to TRBJ1-4; TRBD1 matches at 7 bases. The CDR3 runs to 12 residues. Germline trimming cut 7 bases from V and 8 bases from J; bases unmatched to any gene: 4. Germline-derived CDR1 and CDR2 are SNHLY and FYNNEI. Here the CDR3 reads CASISTGEKLFF. CDR3 bases: TGTGCCAGCATCTCGACAGGGGAAAAACTGTTTTTT.

V is TRBV10-3 and J is TRBJ1-5; D remains ambiguous. Per the germline V gene, CDR1 is ENHRY and CDR2 is SYGVKD. V lost 0 bases, J lost 6 bases, and 12 bases lay in between. CDR3 length: 15 amino acids. This chain's CDR3 is CAISESRREGQPQHF. The CDR3 DNA reads as TGTGCCATCAGTGAGTCGCGTAGAGAGGGTCAGCCCCAGCATTTT.

The table lists this clone with a few counts. The chain recombines TRBV2 with TRBJ2-6, with D uncertain. The CDR3 spans 15 residues. The ends were cut back, 2 bases at V and 0 bases at J, with 5 bases in the middle. The germline gives CDR1 SNHLY, CDR2 FYNNEI. The DNA of the CDR3 is TGTGCCAGCAGTGAATCGGACTCTGGGGCCAACGTCCTGACTTTC. As protein: CASSESDSGANVLTF.

This chain's CDR3 is CASTLAGAIVQYF. For the CDR3, the DNA is TGTGCCAGCACCCTAGCGGGAGCTATTGTGCAGTACTTC. V gene TRBV7-8 combines with J gene TRBJ2-7; TRBD2 matches at 10 bases. Trimming took 7 bases from V and 9 from J; bases not matched to a gene: 9. CDR3 size: 13 residues. Per the germline V gene, CDR1 is SGHVS and CDR2 is FQNEAQ.

There are a few counts of this clone. The J gene is TRBJ2-1, the V gene TRBV27, with 9 bases fitting TRBD2. V dropped 5 bases and J dropped 7; count of bases not matched to a gene: 9. The length of the CDR3 is 15 residues. The V gene's germline CDR1 is MNHEY and CDR2 SMNVEV (reference sequence). The CDR3 DNA follows: TGTGCCAGCAGTCGACTAGCGGCTGGGGGGAATGAGCAGTTCTTC. This translates into CASSRLAAGGNEQFF.

This rearrangement joins TRBV28 to TRBJ2-7, with 8 bases that match TRBD2. V was clipped by 6 bases and J by 0 bases; unmatched bases: 4. Germline V gene data show CDR1 as MDHEN and CDR2 as SYDVKM. CDR3 length: 14 residues. The CDR3 nucleotides read TGTGCCAGCAGAATAGCGGGGAGCTCCTACGAGCAGTACTTC. Protein product: CASRIAGSSYEQYF.

The chain recombines TRBV11-2 with TRBJ2-7; no firm D call. Trimming took off 1 base at V and 6 bases at J, with 7 bases between the two ends. This CDR3 region has 12 residues. Per the germline V gene, CDR1 is SGHAT and CDR2 is FQNNGV. The CDR3 region is CASSLGVFEQYF. Written as DNA, the CDR3 is TGTGCCAGCAGCTTAGGAGTTTTCGAGCAGTACTTC. Supplemented by reference TRBV11-2 and TRBJ2-7, the full variable domain reads EAGVAQSPRYKIIEKRQSVAFWCNPISGHATLYWYQQILGQGPKLLIQFQNNGVVDDSQLPKDRFSAERLKGVDSTLKIQPAKLEDSAVYLCASSLGVFEQYFGPGTRLTVT.

This sequence joins TRBV6-5 and TRBJ1-2, with a tentative D call TRBD1 (5 bases). Deletions cut 0 bases from V and 3 bases from J, with 8 bases between. Germline V gene data show CDR1 as MNHEY and CDR2 as SVGAGI. The length of the CDR3 is 14 residues. CDR3 sequence reads: CASSYSRGDYGYTF. CDR3 in DNA: TGTGCCAGCAGTTACTCGAGGGGAGACTATGGCTACACCTTC.

The chain has TRBV15 and TRBJ2-1; D unresolved. With 0 bases removed from V and 11 bases from J, the gap between germline ends came to 5 bases. CDR3 length: 11 amino acids. Germline V gene sequence: CDR1 LNHNV, CDR2 YYDKDF (reference sequence). The CDR3 nucleotides read TGTGCCACCAGCAGAGATTCCCAGCAGTTCTTC. Translating gives CATSRDSQQFF.

Only one count was recorded for this clone. The V and J genes are TRBV6-4 and TRBJ2-1; tentative D call: TRBD1 (5 bases). The length of the CDR3 is 17 residues. The V gene's germline CDR1 is MRHNA and CDR2 SNTAGT. Trimming took off 2 bases at V and 0 bases at J, with 14 bases between the two ends. This CDR3 is CASSDSGAASSYNEQFF. The DNA for the CDR3 is TGTGCCAGCAGTGACAGTGGGGCGGCTAGCTCCTACAATGAGCAGTTCTTC.

The rearrangement joins TRBV6-5 to TRBJ1-5; D not resolved. Per the germline V gene, CDR1 is MNHEY and CDR2 is SVGAGI. V lost 6 bases to trimming and J lost 4 bases, with 13 bases between them. The CDR3 extends over 14 amino acids. CDR3 sequence: CASSRRAKNQPQHF. DNA for the CDR3: TGTGCCAGCAGCCGGAGGGCCAAAAATCAGCCCCAGCATTTT.

This clone was detected once. The chain couples TRBV7-9 to TRBJ2-5; D may be TRBD1 or TRBD2 (5 bases each). Trimming removed 3 bases at V and 1 base at J, with 12 bases between. Looked up from germline, CDR1 is SEHNR and CDR2 is FQNEAQ (reference sequence). This CDR3 contains 15 residues. Here the CDR3 reads CASSFGGVPQETQYF. The CDR3 DNA is TGTGCCAGCAGCTTTGGGGGAGTCCCCCAAGAGACCCAGTACTTC.

This clone was seen only once. The chain couples TRBV2 to TRBJ2-7, with no clear D. The CDR3 is made up of 13 amino acids. Germline-derived CDR1 and CDR2 are SNHLY and FYNNEI. Deletions cut 4 bases from V and 0 bases from J, with 7 bases between. CDR3 nucleotides: TGTGCCAGCAGTGTAGGGCCCTCCTACGAGCAGTACTTC. This sequence encodes CASSVGPSYEQYF.

About this clone: Within the sample, other DNA sequences also encode this same CDR3. The rearrangement links TRBV20-1 to TRBJ2-5; D is ambiguous. V was cut by 3 bases and J by 4 bases, with 6 bases left in between. The germline gives CDR1 DFQATT, CDR2 SNEGSKA (reference sequence). The CDR3 loop spans 11 amino acids. The DNA of the CDR3 is TGCAGTGCTAGGGTAGGAGAGACCCAGTACTTC. As protein: CSARVGETQYF.

CDR3 DNA: TGTGCCAGCAGCAAGGACAGAAGCTCTGGGGCCAACGTCCTGACTTTC. It specifies CASSKDRSSGANVLTF. This chain joins TRBV28 and TRBJ2-6; possible D gene TRBD1, 6 bases. Germline CDR1 MDHEN, CDR2 SYDVKM. The CDR3 covers 16 residues. V lost 6 bases to trimming and J lost 0 bases, with 12 bases between them.

The V and J genes are TRBV19 and TRBJ2-7; D is ambiguous. The CDR3 has 13 amino acids. Trimming took off 3 bases at V and 2 bases at J, with 8 bases between the two ends. The germline CDR1 and CDR2 sequences are LNHDA and SQIVND (reference sequence). CDR3 residues: CASSMRQTYEQYF. The CDR3 DNA is TGTGCCAGTAGTATGCGGCAGACCTACGAGCAGTACTTC.

V and J are TRBV5-8 and TRBJ2-5; the D is unclear. Germline values: CDR1 SGHTS, CDR2 YDEGEE. This CDR3 spans 12 amino acids. Trimming cost V 0 bases and J 7 bases, with 7 bases left between them. CDR3 region: CASSLGSGTQYF. CDR3 DNA: TGTGCCAGCAGCTTGGGCTCCGGGACCCAGTACTTC.

V usage is TRBV7-6 and J usage is TRBJ2-7; TRBD2 might be the D (5 bases). Deletions cut 5 bases from V and 0 bases from J, with 11 bases between. The CDR3 covers 14 residues. In germline, CDR1 is SGHVS, CDR2 FNYEAQ. This chain's CDR3 is CASSREPLSYEQYF. In DNA form, the CDR3 reads TGTGCCAGCAGCCGGGAACCGCTCTCCTACGAGCAGTACTTC.

On this clone itself: This sample also contains other DNA sequences that code for the same CDR3. The chain is built from TRBV9 and TRBJ1-1, with 10 bases identical to TRBD1. Germline V gives CDR1 SGDLS, CDR2 YYNGEE. The J segment lost 5 bases and the V segment lost 1 base, leaving 2 bases of the junction unmatched. The CDR3 has 14 residues. The CDR3, as DNA: TGTGCCAGCAGCGTATTGGACAGGGGGACTGAAGCTTTCTTT. Its translation is CASSVLDRGTEAFF.

This clone appeared once. V and J are TRBV5-1 and TRBJ2-7; TRBD2 matches 7 bases. Germline V gives CDR1 SGHRS, CDR2 YFSETQ. The CDR3 loop spans 15 amino acids. With 2 bases clipped from V and 7 bases from J, the junction kept 12 bases outside the gene matches. This chain's CDR3 is CASSFGTSGGGEQYF. The CDR3 DNA reads TGCGCCAGCAGCTTCGGGACCTCGGGGGGAGGGGAGCAGTACTTC.

As regards this clone: The same CDR3 can be traced to other DNA sequences in this sample. The gene calls are TRBV7-3 and TRBJ1-2; D is perhaps TRBD1 (6 bases). CDR3 length equals 13 residues. Germline assignment: CDR1 SGHTA and CDR2 FQGTGA. Trimming left V 4 bases short and J 4 bases short, with 10 bases between. The CDR3 DNA sequence: TGTGCCAGCAGCTCCGGCAGGGGCTATGGCTACACCTTC. Translation: CASSSGRGYGYTF.